The rows below give T cell receptor beta chains drawn from one sample of a study of T cell repertoires in cytomegalovirus infection. TCRdb processed the reads anew with MiXCR; each CDR3 protein has one entry. This repertoire shows approximately 7,700 distinct CDR3 sequences, around 50% found once; its top ten account for roughly four fifths. No antigen has been assigned to these receptors. Sequencing was performed on PBMCs, sequenced either directly or after in vitro stimulation (not recorded which). The receptor set was obtained from a human donor in good health (CMV status not recorded). Some clones in this sample may be carry-over from other donors' samples. CDR3s include the opening cysteine and the closing phenylalanine or tryptophan. Fields, in order: J gene, V gene, D gene, clone size, CDR3 DNA, CDR3 protein. A D gene is named only where the DNA matches it firmly. Some rows have no size entry. The others give once, few or many, or a class for an expanded clone.

J gene: TRBJ2-1; V gene: TRBV27; D gene: .; clone size: .; CDR3 DNA: TGTGCCAGCAGTTTGGTACAGGGTACCTATGAGCAGTTCTTC; CDR3 protein: CASSLVQGTYEQFF
J gene: TRBJ2-3; V gene: TRBV7-2; D gene: .; clone size: few; CDR3 DNA: TGTGCCAGCAGCTTCCTACAGGGCGGGTCGCAGTATTTT; CDR3 protein: CASSFLQGGSQYF
J gene: TRBJ2-1; V gene: TRBV7-9; D gene: .; clone size: .; CDR3 DNA: TGTGCCAGCAGCTTCTTTGGAATATCCACCTACAAGGCGCATTTCTTC; CDR3 protein: CASSFFGISTYKAHFF
J gene: TRBJ1-2; V gene: TRBV7-8; D gene: .; clone size: few; CDR3 DNA: TGTGCCAGCAGCTCCCCTCCGGGGGATCGCTATGGCTACACCTTC; CDR3 protein: CASSSPPGDRYGYTF
J gene: TRBJ2-3; V gene: TRBV5-1; D gene: .; clone size: few; CDR3 DNA: TGCGCCAGCAGCTTGTTTCAGGGAACAGATACGCAGTATTTT; CDR3 protein: CASSLFQGTDTQYF
J gene: TRBJ2-7; V gene: TRBV7-2; D gene: .; clone size: once; CDR3 DNA: TGTGCCAGCAGCGGGTCGCGGACCATCTACGAGCAGTACTTC; CDR3 protein: CASSGSRTIYEQYF
J gene: TRBJ2-7; V gene: TRBV7-9; D gene: .; clone size: .; CDR3 DNA: TGTGCCAGCTCCGCCCGGGACATAGGTTTCTACGAGCAGTACTTC; CDR3 protein: CASSARDIGFYEQYF
J gene: TRBJ2-1; V gene: TRBV5-1; D gene: .; clone size: .; CDR3 DNA: TGCGCCAGCAGCTCCACCCTCGGTGAGCAGTTCTTC; CDR3 protein: CASSSTLGEQFF
J gene: TRBJ1-5; V gene: TRBV7-6; D gene: .; clone size: few; CDR3 DNA: TGTGACAGCAGCCCCGAAACATACAGCATTCAGCCACAGCATTTT; CDR3 protein: CDSSPETYSIQPQHF
J gene: TRBJ2-7; V gene: TRBV7-9; D gene: .; clone size: once; CDR3 DNA: TGTGCCAGCCGCGCCCGGGACATCGTTTTCTACGATCAGTACTTC; CDR3 protein: CASRARDIVFYDQYF
J gene: TRBJ2-2; V gene: TRBV6-1; D gene: TRBD1; clone size: .; CDR3 DNA: TGTGCCAGCAGTGAATCTTCTGCCGGGACAGGTGACACCGGGGAGCTGTTTTTT; CDR3 protein: CASSESSAGTGDTGELFF
J gene: TRBJ2-1; V gene: TRBV7-9; D gene: TRBD1; clone size: once; CDR3 DNA: TGTTCCATCAGCATTGGGACAGGGATTTACAATGAGCATTTCTTC; CDR3 protein: CSISIGTGIYNEHFF
J gene: TRBJ1-2; V gene: TRBV5-6; D gene: .; clone size: .; CDR3 DNA: TGTGCCAGCAGTTTTTCGACGGTGAACTATGGCTACACCTTC; CDR3 protein: CASSFSTVNYGYTF
J gene: TRBJ2-1; V gene: TRBV7-4; D gene: .; clone size: .; CDR3 DNA: TGTGCCAGCAGCCCACGAGGGGGAGGCGGGGGAACTCGCTCCTACAATGAGCAGTTCTTC; CDR3 protein: CASSPRGGGGGTRSYNEQFF
J gene: TRBJ1-1; V gene: TRBV7-9; D gene: TRBD1; clone size: medium-sized; CDR3 DNA: TGTGCCAGCAGCATTCACAAAAAGGGGGCGAGGACTGAAGCTTTCTTT; CDR3 protein: CASSIHKKGARTEAFF
J gene: TRBJ2-7; V gene: TRBV7-2; D gene: TRBD2; clone size: many; CDR3 DNA: TGTGCCAGCAGCTTACCCCAATATAGCGGGAGTACCTACGAGCAGTACTTC; CDR3 protein: CASSLPQYSGSTYEQYF
J gene: TRBJ1-1; V gene: TRBV6-5; D gene: TRBD1; clone size: .; CDR3 DNA: TGTGCCAGCAGTAGACAGGGGGCGGTGGGGGGGAACACTGAAGCTTTCTTT; CDR3 protein: CASSRQGAVGGNTEAFF
J gene: TRBJ2-3; V gene: TRBV12-3/TRBV12-4; D gene: .; clone size: few; CDR3 DNA: TGTGCCAGCAGTTTAAAACGGTTGGGACGCCAGGGGTACGATACGCAGTATTTT; CDR3 protein: CASSLKRLGRQGYDTQYF
J gene: TRBJ2-7; V gene: TRBV6-8; D gene: .; clone size: .; CDR3 DNA: TGTGCCAGCAGTTACGACGCTGGACAGTCTAGGCCCGAGCAGTACTTC; CDR3 protein: CASSYDAGQSRPEQYF
J gene: TRBJ2-7; V gene: TRBV11-1; D gene: .; clone size: once; CDR3 DNA: TGTGCCAGCAGCTTCCCCTCCTACGAGCAGTACTTC; CDR3 protein: CASSFPSYEQYF
J gene: TRBJ2-1; V gene: TRBV12-3/TRBV12-4; D gene: TRBD2; clone size: .; CDR3 DNA: TGTGCCAGCAGTTTAGCACCTTACGGGAGGGCCAATGAGACGTTCTTC; CDR3 protein: CASSLAPYGRANETFF
J gene: TRBJ2-1; V gene: TRBV7-9; D gene: .; clone size: few; CDR3 DNA: TGTGCCAGCAGGCCGAAAAAGGGAAGCAATGAGCAGTTCTTC; CDR3 protein: CASRPKKGSNEQFF
J gene: TRBJ2-1; V gene: TRBV20-1; D gene: TRBD2; clone size: .; CDR3 DNA: TGCCATGCTAGAGATCTCGAGACTAGCGGATCCTACAATGAGCAGTTCTTC; CDR3 protein: CHARDLETSGSYNEQFF
J gene: TRBJ2-3; V gene: TRBV27; D gene: TRBD2; clone size: .; CDR3 DNA: TGTGACAGAAGTTTATCGAGGGTCCGAGCGGGAGGACTGAGAACAGATACGCAGTATTTT; CDR3 protein: CDRSLSRVRAGGLRTDTQYF
J gene: TRBJ1-2; V gene: TRBV11-3; D gene: .; clone size: few; CDR3 DNA: TGTGCCAGCAGCTTAGATAGGCAGGGAAATGGCTACACCTTC; CDR3 protein: CASSLDRQGNGYTF
J gene: TRBJ1-1; V gene: TRBV9; D gene: TRBD1; clone size: .; CDR3 DNA: TGTGCCAGCAGCGAGACAGGGGCGGGCACTGAAGCTTTCTTT; CDR3 protein: CASSETGAGTEAFF
J gene: TRBJ2-7; V gene: TRBV7-6; D gene: .; clone size: few; CDR3 DNA: TGTGCCAGCAGCTTAGCCGGGAGCTACGAGCAGTACTTC; CDR3 protein: CASSLAGSYEQYF
J gene: TRBJ2-1; V gene: TRBV12-3/TRBV12-4; D gene: .; clone size: .; CDR3 DNA: TGTGCCAGCAGCTCCCTAAGCCTCCTGGGGGGAGAAAGGTCCTACAAGGAGAAGTTCTTC; CDR3 protein: CASSSLSLLGGERSYKEKFF
J gene: TRBJ2-1; V gene: TRBV7-9; D gene: .; clone size: .; CDR3 DNA: TGTGCCAGCAGCTTGGTGGGAATATCCACCTACAATGAGCCTTTATTC; CDR3 protein: CASSLVGISTYNEPLF
J gene: TRBJ2-5; V gene: TRBV6-6; D gene: TRBD2; clone size: few; CDR3 DNA: TGTGCCAGCAAAAACGCGGGGGGGCAAGAGACCCAGTACTTC; CDR3 protein: CASKNAGGQETQYF
J gene: TRBJ1-1; V gene: TRBV7-3; D gene: TRBD1; clone size: .; CDR3 DNA: TGTGCCAGCAGCTCGGACAGGGCAAGTGAAGCTTTCTTT; CDR3 protein: CASSSDRASEAFF
J gene: TRBJ2-1; V gene: TRBV7-9; D gene: .; clone size: .; CDR3 DNA: TGTGCCAGCAGCTTCTCTGGGCATGAGCAGTTCTTC; CDR3 protein: CASSFSGHEQFF
J gene: TRBJ2-7; V gene: TRBV25-1; D gene: .; clone size: .; CDR3 DNA: TGTGCCCGCAGCGGACTCGGTAGATCCTACGAGCAGTACTTC; CDR3 protein: CARSGLGRSYEQYF
J gene: TRBJ1-2; V gene: TRBV12-3/TRBV12-4; D gene: TRBD1; clone size: .; CDR3 DNA: TGTGCCAGCAGTTCCTCGACAGGGATATTTACCTTC; CDR3 protein: CASSSSTGIFTF
J gene: TRBJ2-1; V gene: TRBV12-3/TRBV12-4; D gene: .; clone size: .; CDR3 DNA: TGTGCCATCAGCTCCCGAAGCCTCCTGGGGGGAGAAAGGTCCTACAATGAGCAGTTCTTC; CDR3 protein: CAISSRSLLGGERSYNEQFF
J gene: TRBJ2-1; V gene: TRBV7-9; D gene: .; clone size: .; CDR3 DNA: TGTTCCAGCAGCTTACGCGTGGAGAGCTCCTACAATGAGCAGTTCTTC; CDR3 protein: CSSSLRVESSYNEQFF
J gene: TRBJ1-5; V gene: TRBV20-1; D gene: TRBD1; clone size: .; CDR3 DNA: TGCAGTGCTTGGGACAGGGGGCTTTATAGCAAGCAGCCCACGCATTTT; CDR3 protein: CSAWDRGLYSKQPTHF
J gene: TRBJ2-1; V gene: TRBV12-3/TRBV12-4; D gene: TRBD2; clone size: .; CDR3 DNA: TGTGCCATCAGCTCCCTAAGCCTCCGGGGGGTAGAAAGGTCCTACAATGAGCAGTTCTTC; CDR3 protein: CAISSLSLRGVERSYNEQFF
J gene: TRBJ2-1; V gene: TRBV7-7; D gene: .; clone size: .; CDR3 DNA: TGTGCATGCAGCTTGTTGGGAATATCCACCTACAAGGAGCAGTTATTC; CDR3 protein: CACSLLGISTYKEQLF
J gene: TRBJ1-5; V gene: TRBV6-1; D gene: TRBD1; clone size: few; CDR3 DNA: TGTGCCACAGGCCTACGACAGGGGACCAATCATCCCAAGCATTTT; CDR3 protein: CATGLRQGTNHPKHF
J gene: TRBJ1-6; V gene: TRBV7-9; D gene: .; clone size: .; CDR3 DNA: TGTGCCAGCTGCTTAGCGGATTGGACAGTGTCTAGGTCACCCCTCCACTTT; CDR3 protein: CASCLADWTVSRSPLHF
J gene: TRBJ1-1; V gene: TRBV7-9; D gene: .; clone size: .; CDR3 DNA: TGTGCCAGCAGCATTCACAAAAAGGTTTCGAGGACTGAAGCTTTCTTT; CDR3 protein: CASSIHKKVSRTEAFF
J gene: TRBJ1-2; V gene: TRBV6-1; D gene: TRBD1; clone size: many; CDR3 DNA: TGTGCCAGCAGGCCGGGACAGGGGCCTCACTCGGGAGGCTACACCTTC; CDR3 protein: CASRPGQGPHSGGYTF
J gene: TRBJ1-2; V gene: TRBV6-5; D gene: TRBD1; clone size: many; CDR3 DNA: TGTGCCAGCAGTTATCGGGACAGGGGATGGTACGGCTACACCTTC; CDR3 protein: CASSYRDRGWYGYTF
J gene: TRBJ2-3; V gene: TRBV4-1; D gene: .; clone size: many; CDR3 DNA: TGCGCCAGCAAAAACAGTACAGATACGCAGTATTTT; CDR3 protein: CASKNSTDTQYF
J gene: TRBJ1-3; V gene: TRBV9; D gene: .; clone size: few; CDR3 DNA: TGTGCCAGCAGCGCAGGGACATTCGCTGGCTCTGGAAACACCATATATTTT; CDR3 protein: CASSAGTFAGSGNTIYF
J gene: TRBJ2-2; V gene: TRBV25-1; D gene: .; clone size: few; CDR3 DNA: TGTGCCAGCAGTGAATGGGGGAACACCGGGGAGCTGTTTTTT; CDR3 protein: CASSEWGNTGELFF
J gene: TRBJ2-3; V gene: TRBV12-3/TRBV12-4; D gene: .; clone size: .; CDR3 DNA: TGTGCCAGCAGTTCAGCGCCCAGCACAGATACGCAGTATTTT; CDR3 protein: CASSSAPSTDTQYF
J gene: TRBJ1-5; V gene: TRBV7-8; D gene: .; clone size: .; CDR3 DNA: TGTGCCAGCAGCTCCAACAGTATCTATAGCAATCAGCCCCAGCATTTT; CDR3 protein: CASSSNSIYSNQPQHF
J gene: TRBJ1-2; V gene: TRBV7-2; D gene: TRBD1; clone size: .; CDR3 DNA: TGTGCCAGCAGCTTCCGTCAGGGGGATGGCTACACCTTC; CDR3 protein: CASSFRQGDGYTF
J gene: TRBJ2-7; V gene: TRBV19; D gene: .; clone size: many; CDR3 DNA: TGTGCCACCTCCGCCGGGGGCGACTACGAGCAGTACTTC; CDR3 protein: CATSAGGDYEQYF
J gene: TRBJ2-3; V gene: TRBV12-3/TRBV12-4; D gene: .; clone size: .; CDR3 DNA: TGTGCCAGCACCCGTGGTAGTGGGGGGTACTCCACAGATACGCAGTATTTT; CDR3 protein: CASTRGSGGYSTDTQYF
J gene: TRBJ1-2; V gene: TRBV9; D gene: .; clone size: .; CDR3 DNA: TGTGCCAGCAGCGTAGTATGGCGGGGGACGACAAGTGGATCTAACTATGGCTACACCTTC; CDR3 protein: CASSVVWRGTTSGSNYGYTF
J gene: TRBJ2-1; V gene: TRBV7-6; D gene: .; clone size: .; CDR3 DNA: TGTGCCAGCAGCTTGTTGGGAATATCCACTTACAATGAGGGTTTCTTC; CDR3 protein: CASSLLGISTYNEGFF
J gene: TRBJ1-1; V gene: TRBV6-6; D gene: .; clone size: .; CDR3 DNA: TGTGCCAGCAGTTACTACCGAGGGATTCAGAACACTGAAGCTTTCTTT; CDR3 protein: CASSYYRGIQNTEAFF
J gene: TRBJ2-1; V gene: TRBV7-9; D gene: .; clone size: .; CDR3 DNA: TGTGCCAGCAGCTTGGTGGGAATATACACCTACAATGAGCCGTGCTTC; CDR3 protein: CASSLVGIYTYNEPCF
J gene: TRBJ2-4; V gene: TRBV12-3/TRBV12-4; D gene: TRBD1; clone size: .; CDR3 DNA: TGTGCCAGCAGAAATGGACAGGGGAGGAACATTCAGTACTTC; CDR3 protein: CASRNGQGRNIQYF
J gene: TRBJ2-1; V gene: TRBV7-3; D gene: .; clone size: few; CDR3 DNA: TGTGCCAGCAGGCCCGGTGATGCTGACAATGAGCAGTTCTTC; CDR3 protein: CASRPGDADNEQFF
J gene: TRBJ1-2; V gene: TRBV2; D gene: .; clone size: .; CDR3 DNA: TGTGCCAGAAAGTCCAGCCTCTCCCCCTGGGGAGGCTACACCTTC; CDR3 protein: CARKSSLSPWGGYTF
J gene: TRBJ2-5; V gene: TRBV27; D gene: .; clone size: .; CDR3 DNA: TGTGCCAGCAGTTTGGGGTCGCTGCCGGATACCCATTACTTC; CDR3 protein: CASSLGSLPDTHYF